A selection of T cell receptor beta chains follows, all from one sample in a study of ipilimumab plus nivolumab after autologous stem cell transplantation. Using immunoSEQ multiplex PCR, the repertoire was profiled, and TCRdb retains in-frame clones only, with some absent. The table records approximately 9,000 clones, about 67% of them present only once. Specimen: PBMCs, collected in a trial of ipilimumab plus nivolumab as post-transplant consolidation. The source of these receptors is a female donor with multiple myeloma. Both conserved end residues are part of each CDR3. The order of the fields is D gene, J gene, clone size, V gene, CDR3 DNA, CDR3 protein. A D gene is named only where the DNA matches it firmly. The size field is filled for only some rows; it gives once, few, many or a size class.

d_call: TRBD1; j_call: TRBJ2-3; clone_size: -; v_call: TRBV5-4; cdr3_nt: TGTGCCAGCAGCTTAAGGACAGGTTCCACAGATACGCAGTATTTT; cdr3_aa: CASSLRTGSTDTQYF
d_call: -; j_call: TRBJ2-7; clone_size: -; v_call: TRBV5-4; cdr3_nt: TGTGCCAGCCAAAAACATAGCGATTACGAGCAGTACTTC; cdr3_aa: CASQKHSDYEQYF
d_call: -; j_call: TRBJ2-5; clone_size: -; v_call: TRBV6-5; cdr3_nt: TGTGCCAGCAGTGAGGGAGAGACCCAGTACTTC; cdr3_aa: CASSEGETQYF
d_call: TRBD1; j_call: TRBJ2-1; clone_size: large; v_call: TRBV7-8; cdr3_nt: TGTGCCAGCAGCTTACGGGACAGGGGGATTTACAATGAGCAGTTCTTC; cdr3_aa: CASSLRDRGIYNEQFF
d_call: -; j_call: TRBJ2-6; clone_size: -; v_call: TRBV18; cdr3_nt: TGTGCCAGCTCACCACGGCCCCCCACGGGCAGGGGAAAATTTGGGGCCAACGTCCTGACTTTC; cdr3_aa: CASSPRPPTGRGKFGANVLTF
d_call: -; j_call: TRBJ1-1; clone_size: once; v_call: TRBV19; cdr3_nt: TGTGCCAGTAGTATAGACGAGGGGACGAACACTGAAGCTTTCTTT; cdr3_aa: CASSIDEGTNTEAFF
d_call: -; j_call: TRBJ2-3; clone_size: -; v_call: TRBV5-4; cdr3_nt: TGTGCCAGCAGCTCATCTGATACGCAGTATTTT; cdr3_aa: CASSSSDTQYF
d_call: -; j_call: TRBJ1-2; clone_size: -; v_call: TRBV27; cdr3_nt: TGTGCCAGCAGTTTTGCGGGGAACTATGGCTACACCTTC; cdr3_aa: CASSFAGNYGYTF
d_call: -; j_call: TRBJ1-1; clone_size: -; v_call: TRBV29-1; cdr3_nt: TGCAGCGGGGGAGGAGAGGCTTTCTTT; cdr3_aa: CSGGGEAFF
d_call: -; j_call: TRBJ2-7; clone_size: once; v_call: TRBV6-6; cdr3_nt: TGTGCCAGCAGTAGGACAGAGACTTACGAGCAGTACTTC; cdr3_aa: CASSRTETYEQYF
d_call: -; j_call: TRBJ2-3; clone_size: -; v_call: TRBV18; cdr3_nt: TGTGCCAGCTCACCGAGCACAGATACGCAGTATTTT; cdr3_aa: CASSPSTDTQYF
d_call: TRBD2; j_call: TRBJ2-4; clone_size: -; v_call: TRBV9; cdr3_nt: TGTGCCAGCAGCCCCTCTGCGGGAGACCACATTCAGTACTTC; cdr3_aa: CASSPSAGDHIQYF
d_call: -; j_call: TRBJ2-3; clone_size: -; v_call: TRBV9; cdr3_nt: TGTGCCAGCAGCGTGAGAGGGACAGATACGCAGTATTTT; cdr3_aa: CASSVRGTDTQYF
d_call: TRBD1; j_call: TRBJ2-3; clone_size: -; v_call: TRBV5-6; cdr3_nt: TGTGCCAGCAGCACCCGACAGGGCAGGGATACGCAGTATTTT; cdr3_aa: CASSTRQGRDTQYF
d_call: TRBD2; j_call: TRBJ2-3; clone_size: -; v_call: TRBV19; cdr3_nt: TGTGCCAGTAGGTCTAGCGGGGGCACAGATACGCAGTATTTT; cdr3_aa: CASRSSGGTDTQYF
d_call: -; j_call: TRBJ2-2; clone_size: -; v_call: TRBV5-4; cdr3_nt: TGCGCCAGCAGCATCCGACTAGTCGCGAACACCGGGGAGCTGTTTTTT; cdr3_aa: CASSIRLVANTGELFF
d_call: -; j_call: TRBJ1-2; clone_size: -; v_call: TRBV11-2; cdr3_nt: TGTGCCAGCAGCCCACTACAATGGGGCTATGGCTACACCTTC; cdr3_aa: CASSPLQWGYGYTF
d_call: -; j_call: TRBJ1-5; clone_size: -; v_call: TRBV7-9; cdr3_nt: TGTGCCAGCAGCCCCAGGGGAGAAGTCAATCAGCCCCAGCATTTT; cdr3_aa: CASSPRGEVNQPQHF
d_call: -; j_call: TRBJ1-4; clone_size: -; v_call: TRBV27; cdr3_nt: TGTGCCAGCAGTTTATCGGTCAGGGGTGAAAAACTGTTTTTT; cdr3_aa: CASSLSVRGEKLFF
d_call: -; j_call: TRBJ2-7; clone_size: medium-sized; v_call: TRBV2; cdr3_nt: TGTGCCAGCAGTCCCCTCTCCTACGAGCAGTACTTC; cdr3_aa: CASSPLSYEQYF
d_call: TRBD1; j_call: TRBJ2-1; clone_size: -; v_call: TRBV7-2; cdr3_nt: TGTGCCAGCAGCTTAGGTTCCGGACAGGGGAACAATGAGCAGTTCTTC; cdr3_aa: CASSLGSGQGNNEQFF
d_call: -; j_call: TRBJ2-2; clone_size: -; v_call: TRBV7-3; cdr3_nt: TGTGCCAGCAGCTTTTTTGCGAACACCGGGGAGCTGTTTTTT; cdr3_aa: CASSFFANTGELFF
d_call: -; j_call: TRBJ2-7; clone_size: -; v_call: TRBV27; cdr3_nt: TGTGCCAGCAGTTTACCTAGCTACGAGCAGTACTTC; cdr3_aa: CASSLPSYEQYF
d_call: TRBD1; j_call: TRBJ1-4; clone_size: -; v_call: TRBV5-1; cdr3_nt: TGCGCCAGCAGCCTACAGGGGGTTGGTTTAACTAATGAAAAACTGTTTTTT; cdr3_aa: CASSLQGVGLTNEKLFF
d_call: TRBD2; j_call: TRBJ2-7; clone_size: -; v_call: TRBV28; cdr3_nt: TGTGCCAGCAGGGGGAGCGGGAGCACCTACGAGCAGTACTTC; cdr3_aa: CASRGSGSTYEQYF
d_call: TRBD2; j_call: TRBJ2-7; clone_size: few; v_call: TRBV6-6; cdr3_nt: TGTGCCAGCAGCAGCTTAGCGGGAGGCGCCTACTACGAGCAGTACTTC; cdr3_aa: CASSSLAGGAYYEQYF
d_call: TRBD2; j_call: TRBJ2-5; clone_size: -; v_call: TRBV10-3; cdr3_nt: TGTGCCATCAGTGAGTCGGGGACTAGCGGGAGAGGAACGAAGGAGACCCAGTACTTC; cdr3_aa: CAISESGTSGRGTKETQYF
d_call: TRBD1; j_call: TRBJ2-7; clone_size: -; v_call: TRBV2; cdr3_nt: TGTGCCAGCAGCGAGGACAGGGACTTCTACGAGCAGTACTTC; cdr3_aa: CASSEDRDFYEQYF
d_call: -; j_call: TRBJ2-7; clone_size: -; v_call: TRBV11-3; cdr3_nt: TGTGCCAGCAGCGCCACGAACTACGAGCAGTACTTC; cdr3_aa: CASSATNYEQYF
d_call: -; j_call: TRBJ2-5; clone_size: -; v_call: TRBV5-1; cdr3_nt: TGCGCCAGCAGCTTGGGGGGGGCGGGAAGCCAAGAGACCCAGTACTTC; cdr3_aa: CASSLGGAGSQETQYF
d_call: -; j_call: TRBJ2-1; clone_size: once; v_call: TRBV6-4; cdr3_nt: TGTGCCAGCAGTGAGGACGGCTCCTACAATGAGCAGTTCTTC; cdr3_aa: CASSEDGSYNEQFF
d_call: TRBD1; j_call: TRBJ1-3; clone_size: -; v_call: TRBV2; cdr3_nt: TGTGCCAGCAGTTGGACAGGGCCTGGAAACACCATATATTTT; cdr3_aa: CASSWTGPGNTIYF
d_call: TRBD2; j_call: TRBJ2-3; clone_size: -; v_call: TRBV6-5; cdr3_nt: TGTGCCAGCAGTTACCCCAGCGGGAGTAATACGCAGTATTTT; cdr3_aa: CASSYPSGSNTQYF
d_call: TRBD1; j_call: TRBJ2-7; clone_size: once; v_call: TRBV19; cdr3_nt: TGTGCCAGTAGTATCTCGGACAGGGGAATCACCTACGAGCAGTACTTC; cdr3_aa: CASSISDRGITYEQYF
d_call: -; j_call: TRBJ1-5; clone_size: -; v_call: TRBV5-6; cdr3_nt: TGTGCCAGCAGTTCCGTGGGTTCCAATCAGCCCCAGCATTTT; cdr3_aa: CASSSVGSNQPQHF
d_call: -; j_call: TRBJ2-2; clone_size: -; v_call: TRBV11-2; cdr3_nt: TGTGCCAGCAGCCAGAGGTCCAGCTGGGACACCGGGGAGCTGTTTTTT; cdr3_aa: CASSQRSSWDTGELFF
d_call: -; j_call: TRBJ1-5; clone_size: few; v_call: TRBV19; cdr3_nt: TGTGCCAGTAGAGCGACAGGCCTGAATCAGCCCCAGCATTTT; cdr3_aa: CASRATGLNQPQHF
d_call: TRBD2; j_call: TRBJ2-7; clone_size: -; v_call: TRBV19; cdr3_nt: TGTGCCAGTCGCGAGACTAGCGGGAGCTCCTACGAGCAGTACTTC; cdr3_aa: CASRETSGSSYEQYF
d_call: -; j_call: TRBJ2-5; clone_size: -; v_call: TRBV18; cdr3_nt: TGTGCCAGCTCACCATATACGGCGGGACCGCAAGAGACCCAGTACTTC; cdr3_aa: CASSPYTAGPQETQYF
d_call: -; j_call: TRBJ1-2; clone_size: -; v_call: TRBV11-3; cdr3_nt: TGTGCCAGCAGCTCGGGCTACACCTTC; cdr3_aa: CASSSGYTF
d_call: TRBD1; j_call: TRBJ2-5; clone_size: once; v_call: TRBV19; cdr3_nt: TGTGCCCGTACTTTACAGTACAGGGGGCGTCAAGAGACCCAGTACTTC; cdr3_aa: CARTLQYRGRQETQYF
d_call: -; j_call: TRBJ2-3; clone_size: -; v_call: TRBV28; cdr3_nt: TGTGCCAGCAGTTCTCTTATGGCAGATACGCAGTATTTT; cdr3_aa: CASSSLMADTQYF
d_call: -; j_call: TRBJ1-5; clone_size: few; v_call: TRBV5-6; cdr3_nt: TGTGCCAGCAGCTTGAGCGCCATGGTCAGCCAGCCCCAGCATTTT; cdr3_aa: CASSLSAMVSQPQHF
d_call: -; j_call: TRBJ2-3; clone_size: hyperexpanded; v_call: TRBV9; cdr3_nt: TGTGCCAGCAGCGTAGGAGCAGATACGCAGTATTTT; cdr3_aa: CASSVGADTQYF
d_call: -; j_call: TRBJ1-2; clone_size: -; v_call: TRBV4-2; cdr3_nt: TGTGCCAGCAGCCCCGAGTTGGCTGGGATTGGCTACACCTTC; cdr3_aa: CASSPELAGIGYTF
d_call: -; j_call: TRBJ2-3; clone_size: -; v_call: TRBV5-6; cdr3_nt: TGTGCCAGCAGCTTGGGGTTCCCAGATACGCAGTATTTT; cdr3_aa: CASSLGFPDTQYF
d_call: -; j_call: TRBJ2-1; clone_size: -; v_call: TRBV28; cdr3_nt: TGTGCCAGCAGCTGGACAGCCTCCTACAATGAGCAGTTCTTC; cdr3_aa: CASSWTASYNEQFF
d_call: -; j_call: TRBJ2-3; clone_size: -; v_call: TRBV27; cdr3_nt: TGTGCCAGCAGTCGTAGATGGGGGTCCGAAGATACGCAGTATTTT; cdr3_aa: CASSRRWGSEDTQYF
d_call: -; j_call: TRBJ2-3; clone_size: -; v_call: TRBV7-2; cdr3_nt: TGTGCCAGCAGCCGGAGGGCCGGGGCAGATACGCAGTATTTT; cdr3_aa: CASSRRAGADTQYF
d_call: -; j_call: TRBJ1-2; clone_size: -; v_call: TRBV6-1; cdr3_nt: TGTGCCAGCAGCGAAGGGCTAGGCTACACCTTC; cdr3_aa: CASSEGLGYTF
d_call: -; j_call: TRBJ2-7; clone_size: -; v_call: TRBV7-2; cdr3_nt: TGTGCCAGCAGCTTAGTTGCAGGGGCGTCCTACGAGCAGTACTTC; cdr3_aa: CASSLVAGASYEQYF
d_call: TRBD2; j_call: TRBJ2-7; clone_size: medium-sized; v_call: TRBV2; cdr3_nt: TGTGCCAGCAGCAAACTAGCGGGAGATCCCTACGAGCAGTACTTC; cdr3_aa: CASSKLAGDPYEQYF
d_call: -; j_call: TRBJ2-1; clone_size: -; v_call: TRBV19; cdr3_nt: TGTGCCAGTAGTTTGGGGCAATATCAGTTCTTC; cdr3_aa: CASSLGQYQFF
d_call: TRBD1; j_call: TRBJ2-7; clone_size: -; v_call: TRBV30; cdr3_nt: TGTGCCTGGAGTGTGGGGACAGGGGTTGTCTACGAGCAGTACTTC; cdr3_aa: CAWSVGTGVVYEQYF
d_call: TRBD2; j_call: TRBJ2-3; clone_size: -; v_call: TRBV4-2; cdr3_nt: TGTGCCAGCAGCTTGGCCCCGGCTAGCGGGAGGGGAGATACGCAGTATTTT; cdr3_aa: CASSLAPASGRGDTQYF
d_call: -; j_call: TRBJ1-3; clone_size: -; v_call: TRBV6-6; cdr3_nt: TGTGCCAGCAGTTACGGCGGAGTCTCTGGAAACACCATATATTTT; cdr3_aa: CASSYGGVSGNTIYF
d_call: -; j_call: TRBJ2-1; clone_size: -; v_call: TRBV6-5; cdr3_nt: TGTGCCAGCAGTTACGGGTTATACAATGAGCAGTTCTTC; cdr3_aa: CASSYGLYNEQFF
d_call: TRBD2; j_call: TRBJ2-7; clone_size: -; v_call: TRBV11-2; cdr3_nt: TGTGCCAGCAGCTCAACTAGCGGGAGGTTAGGGGAGCAGTACTTC; cdr3_aa: CASSSTSGRLGEQYF
d_call: -; j_call: TRBJ1-1; clone_size: -; v_call: TRBV2; cdr3_nt: TGTGCCAGCAGTGTTGGCAGCGGGACTGAAGCTTTCTTT; cdr3_aa: CASSVGSGTEAFF